Given below is one T cell receptor (beta chain) in context. No cognate antigen has been identified for it. No base quality information exists; no much larger clone differs at one position. The immunoSEQ two-step, bias-controlled multiplex PCR assay was used to amplify TRB CDR3 regions from genomic DNA. CDR3 libraries were sequenced on an Illumina NextSeq 500. The study's own analysis went as follows. The immunoSEQ Analyzer platform was used for the initial alignment and bioinformatics, which included bias normalization against synthetic CDR3 analogs. V, D and J gene annotation followed the IMGT database definitions. Further TRBV analyses used VDJtools version 1.1.10 and the R package tcR version 2.2.1.11 with default settings. For the GLIPH analysis, version 1.0 was run with default settings. Significant clonotype frequency changes were tested by 2-sided binomial test with Benjamini-Hochberg correction (alpha = 0.01) in CDR3 sequences with at least 5 reads. Held by TCRdb, this immuneACCESS table contains in-frame sequences only and omits some clones. Under half of the omission traces to an unresolved V gene where checked; the cause of the rest is unknown. V and J calls and clone size are copied from that table; D and trimming were computed from the DNA. Counted in this sample were some 48,000 clones; approximately 94% of them appeared once. The leading ten clones occupy around 3.2% of the sample.

The junction carries 14 bases between V and J, which are trimmed by 2 bases and 6 bases respectively. As encoded in the germline V gene (reference sequence), CDR1 is WNHNN while CDR2 is SYGVQD. The CDR3 contains 14 residues, cysteine and phenylalanine counted. CDR3 DNA is the only sequence kept; it has 42 bases, read in frame from the first base. The data derive from a study of T cell therapy after organ transplantation (dated by TCRdb to about 2019). Context from the whole study: Therapy products were autologous CMV-specific T cells expanded in vitro for 2 to 3 weeks with a peptide pool of 30 HLA class I and II CMV epitopes. Patients were given up to 6 doses of T cells at 2-week intervals and were followed for roughly 27 weeks after finishing therapy. Among the ten patients, eight were classed as clinical responders, while two were classed as nonresponders. Across 2 to 6 intravenous infusions, patients got a median of 1.92 x 10^8 CMV-specific T cells. Long-term post-therapy samples were available for only about 85% of the 10 patients. Peripheral blood samples for the pretherapy time point were taken before T cell therapy began. A follow-up TRBV repertoire analysis was performed on an open-label phase I trial of autologous CMV-specific adoptive T cell therapy in solid-organ transplant recipients. Broader findings and caveats from the paper: Before therapy, nonresponders had marked clonal expansions, and their repertoires changed minimally after therapy. The small cohort prevented assessing confounders such as concurrent antirejection and antiviral medications. Fold change in CD8 clonality after therapy was inversely correlated with pretherapy clonality, suggesting that less biased repertoires were more receptive to remodeling. Reduced sample coverage from poor CD8+ T cell yield may be reflected in the few expansions detected in nonresponders. Reconstitution after therapy appeared to include not only transferred clonotypes but also endogenous clonotypes that had not been detected in the therapy products.

Reading the label with the study, this specimen's time point is: before start of T cell therapy. Solid-organ transplant recipients with drug-resistant/recurrent cytomegalovirus were included as patients. Around nine of the trial participants were picked for repertoire analysis depending on whether post-therapy peripheral blood mononuclear cells were available. Viable CD3+CD8+CD4- lymphocytes were sorted from PBMCs on a BD FACSAria III. The Qiagen DNeasy Kit was used to extract genomic DNA from the sorted cells. The chain couples TRBV10-1 to TRBJ2-7; there is no confident call for the D gene. The specimen comprised CD8+ T cells from blood, sampled before autologous CMV-specific T cell therapy. The clonotype originates from a human patient who had received a solid organ transplant and had CMV disease. The CDR3 sequence is CASSETTSKGEQYF. The bases are TGCGCCAGCAGTGAGACAACATCCAAAGGCGAGCAGTACTTC.